This T cell receptor beta chain was identified during a study of blood T cell repertoires in COVID-19. Overall study: Nucleic acid was either cDNA or gDNA, and it came from T cells, B-cell-depleted T cells, or PBMCs.

CDR3 length: 14 amino acids. Per germline, CDR1 MNHEY and CDR2 SVGAGI. V shed 2 bases and J shed 4 bases, with 11 bases lying between them. TCRdb keeps only in-frame clones here, not all; method: immunoSEQ multiplex PCR. In the table there are just over 250,000 clones, about 89% of which are singletons. This clone was seen only a few times. This TCR came from a man in his forties or fifties who had recovered from COVID-19. The rearrangement links TRBV6-5 to TRBJ1-1, with D possibly TRBD1 on 5 matching bases. What was sequenced was peripheral blood. The DNA for the CDR3 is TGTGCCAGCAGTTACGGGCAGGGTAGCACTGAAGCTTTCTTT. Encoded protein: CASSYGQGSTEAFF.